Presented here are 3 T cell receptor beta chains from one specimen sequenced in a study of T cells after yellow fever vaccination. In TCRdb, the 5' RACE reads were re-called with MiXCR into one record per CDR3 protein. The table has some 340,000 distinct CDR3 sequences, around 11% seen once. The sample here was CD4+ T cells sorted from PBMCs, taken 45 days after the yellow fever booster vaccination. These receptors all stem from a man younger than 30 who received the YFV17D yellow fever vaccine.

In DNA, the CDR3 is TGTGCCAGCTCAAGATTTAGCGGGGACCAAGAGACCCAGTACTTC. This gives the protein CASSRFSGDQETQYF. This chain connects TRBV18 to TRBJ2-5, with TRBD2 matching over 8 bases. CDR3 length equals 15 residues. Germline V lookup: CDR1 KGHSH, CDR2 LQKENI. V lost 5 bases to trimming and J lost 0 bases; unmatched junction nucleotides: 5.

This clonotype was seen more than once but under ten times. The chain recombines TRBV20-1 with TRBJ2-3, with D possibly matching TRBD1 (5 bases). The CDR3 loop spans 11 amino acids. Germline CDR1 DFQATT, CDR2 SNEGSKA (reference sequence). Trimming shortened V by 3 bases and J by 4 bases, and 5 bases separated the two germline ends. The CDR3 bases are TGCAGTGCTAGGACAGCAGATACGCAGTATTTT. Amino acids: CSARTADTQYF.

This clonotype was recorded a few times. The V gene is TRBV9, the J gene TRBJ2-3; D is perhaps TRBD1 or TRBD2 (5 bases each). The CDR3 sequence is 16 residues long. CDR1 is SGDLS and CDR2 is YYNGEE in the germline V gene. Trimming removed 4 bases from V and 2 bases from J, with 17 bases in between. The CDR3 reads CASSPRRDRNTDTQYF. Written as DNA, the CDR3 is TGTGCCAGCAGCCCAAGACGGGACCGAAACACAGATACGCAGTATTTT.